This note documents a single T cell receptor (beta chain) sequence. Its cognate antigen is unknown. This CDR3 spans 18 amino acids. The ends lost 2 bases at V and 1 base at J; junction bases unmatched: 9. Germline V gives CDR1 SEHNR, CDR2 FQNEAQ (reference sequence). The rectum was sampled with one to two pinch biopsies at colonoscopy. The survey-level immunoSEQ assay was used. Libraries were prepared by immunoSEQ multiplex PCR; TCRdb keeps only in-frame clonotypes and omits some of them. Of about 35,000 clones listed, about three quarters are singletons. The data derive from a study of pediatric ulcerative colitis. Study-level findings and limits: Rectal repertoires separated controls, mild-moderate and acute severe colitis.

The specimen sequenced was gut tissue. The clonotype was recovered from a boy between 10 and 17 years old with mild ulcerative colitis. The chain employs TRBV7-9 and TRBJ2-3; 10 positions agree with TRBD2. The CDR3: CASSLKSGGAFGTDTQYF. The CDR3 nucleotides read TGTGCCAGCAGCTTAAAGAGCGGGGGGGCCTTCGGCACAGATACGCAGTATTTT.